The 23 T cell receptor beta chains below were found in one sample sequenced in a study of blood T cell repertoires in COVID-19. Profiling relied on immunoSEQ multiplex PCR, and the TCRdb table lists in-frame clones only, not all of them. The table includes approximately 330,000 clones, over 80% detected once. Sample: peripheral blood. The receptors here all came from a man aged 25 to 45 with COVID-19, enrolled during active disease.

The V gene is TRBV5-6, the J gene TRBJ1-6; D is undetermined. CDR1 is SGHDT, CDR2 YYEEEE, per germline. The length of the CDR3 is 12 residues. Trimming cost V 2 bases and J 12 bases, with 9 bases left between them. CDR3 bases: TGTGCCAGCAGCTTAAACCCCGGACCCCTCCACTTT. It translates to CASSLNPGPLHF.

This CDR3 reads CASSQGTGGTKSSYNSPLHF. CDR3 in DNA: TGTGCCAGCAGCCAAGGGACAGGGGGCACTAAGAGCTCCTATAATTCACCCCTCCACTTT. The chain combines TRBV4-2 with TRBJ1-6; 11 bases align to TRBD1. CDR1 and CDR2 (germline): LGHNA, YNFKEQ. The V segment lost 1 base and the J segment 0 bases; nucleotides outside the gene matches: 8. This CDR3 has 20 residues.

The V and J genes are TRBV28 and TRBJ1-5; 8 bases agree with TRBD1. This CDR3 comprises 17 residues. Germline trimming cut 5 bases from V and 3 bases from J; bases unmatched to any gene: 12. In germline, CDR1 is MDHEN, CDR2 SYDVKM. The CDR3, as DNA: TGTGCCAGCAGTCAATATCGGACAGGGCGTTTCAATCAGCCCCAGCATTTT. Its translation is CASSQYRTGRFNQPQHF.

V and J are TRBV3-1 (or the pseudogene TRBV3-2) and TRBJ1-5; no reliable D call. Germline lookup yields CDR1 LGHDT and CDR2 YNNKEL (reference sequence). The V gene lost 0 bases and the J gene lost 4 bases, with 10 bases spanning the gap. The CDR3 is made up of 15 amino acids. This chain's CDR3 is CASSQDPGANQPQHF. CDR3 coding DNA: TGTGCCAGCAGCCAAGATCCGGGAGCAAATCAGCCCCAGCATTTT.

This clone was detected only once. This chain links TRBV18 with TRBJ2-3; a possible D gene is TRBD1 (6 bases). V was cut by 3 bases and J by 6 bases, with 19 bases left in between. Looked up from germline, CDR1 is KGHSH and CDR2 is LQKENI. This CDR3 has 16 residues. The CDR3 DNA reads as TGTGCCAGCTCACCTACCAGGGGACACACCGGGGATACGCAGTATTTT. Translated, it gives CASSPTRGHTGDTQYF.

This clone is a singleton in its sample. The chain links TRBV12-3 or TRBV12-4 to TRBJ1-5; no clear D. Trimming removed 6 bases from V and 1 base from J, with 7 bases in between. This CDR3 is built from 13 residues. CDR3 sequence (DNA): TGTGCCAGCAGCCGGAGAAGCAATCAGCCCCAGCATTTT. Protein product: CASSRRSNQPQHF.

The rearrangement joins TRBV3-1 (or the pseudogene TRBV3-2) to TRBJ1-6; TRBD1 agrees at 7 bases. The ends lost 0 bases at V and 4 bases at J; junction bases unmatched: 12. CDR1 is LGHDT and CDR2 is YNNKEL in the germline V gene (reference sequence). The CDR3 consists of 19 residues. CDR3 bases: TGTGCCAGCAGCCAAGAGGGGACAGTAAAACGCTGGTATAATTCACCCCTCCACTTT. Its translation is CASSQEGTVKRWYNSPLHF.

The chain recombines TRBV10-3 with TRBJ2-1, with D possibly being TRBD2 (6 bases). This CDR3 is 14 amino acids long. With 7 bases removed from V and 0 bases from J, the gap between germline ends came to 10 bases. The germline V gene has CDR1 ENHRY and CDR2 SYGVKD. The chain's CDR3 is CAIKGGDSYNEQFF. The DNA of the CDR3 is TGTGCCATCAAAGGCGGGGACTCCTACAATGAGCAGTTCTTC.

The chain recombines TRBV7-3 with TRBJ2-1; 9 bases match TRBD1. The CDR3 covers 15 residues. Germline CDR1 and CDR2: SGHTA and FQGTGA. Trimming took 1 base from V and 6 from J; bases not matched to a gene: 4. CDR3: CASSLNRGRINEQFF. The CDR3 bases are TGTGCCAGCAGCTTAAACAGGGGGCGCATCAATGAGCAGTTCTTC.

This clone was seen just once. The genes are TRBV7-9 and TRBJ2-5, with D tentatively TRBD2 (5 bases). The CDR3 extends over 12 amino acids. Germline assignment: CDR1 SEHNR and CDR2 FQNEAQ (reference sequence). The ends were cut back, 4 bases at V and 4 bases at J, with 7 bases in the middle. CDR3 in amino acids: CASSWRPETQYF. The DNA of the CDR3 is TGTGCCAGCAGCTGGAGGCCAGAGACCCAGTACTTC. The full variable domain, in which reference TRBV7-9 and TRBJ2-5 provide the parts outside the CDR3, is DTGVSQNPRHKITKRGQNVTFRCDPISEHNRLYWYRQTLGQGPEFLTYFQNEAQLEKSRLLSDRFSAERPKGSFSTLEIQRTEQGDSAMYLCASSWRPETQYFGPGTRLLVL.

J is TRBJ2-7 and V is TRBV10-3; 8 nucleotides match TRBD1. Germline loops: CDR1 ENHRY, CDR2 SYGVKD. Unmatched junction bases numbered 6, after V lost 8 bases and J lost 3 bases. The CDR3 covers 13 residues. DNA of the CDR3: TGTGCCATCTTACCTACAGGGGGCTACGAGCAGTACTTC. Translating gives CAILPTGGYEQYF.

The chain recombines TRBV18 with TRBJ2-5, with TRBD2 identical over 11 bases. The junction had 3 bases not matched to a gene; V was cut back by 2 bases and J by 4 bases. The CDR3 spans 15 residues. Germline values: CDR1 KGHSH, CDR2 LQKENI. Here the CDR3 reads CASSPALAGGETQYF. The DNA of the CDR3 is TGTGCCAGCTCACCAGCCCTAGCGGGGGGAGAGACCCAGTACTTC.

CDR3 DNA: TGTGCCAGCAGTTACGGTATTGACACAAACTATGGCTACACCTTC. It translates to CASSYGIDTNYGYTF. This sequence joins TRBV6-5 and TRBJ1-2; no clear D. This CDR3 region has 15 residues. V lost 2 bases, J lost 2 bases, and 12 bases lay in between. CDR1 and CDR2 from the germline V gene are MNHEY and SVGAGI.

V is TRBV7-9 and J is TRBJ2-5; a weak D match, TRBD2 (6 bases). Per germline, CDR1 SEHNR and CDR2 FQNEAQ (reference sequence). Between the trimmed V and J ends, which lost 7 bases and 4 bases, there was a span of 13 bases. The CDR3 extends over 13 amino acids. Here the CDR3 DNA reads TGTGCCAGCAACCCCGTGGGGGGAGAGACCCAGTACTTC. It yields the protein CASNPVGGETQYF.

The gene calls are TRBV9 and TRBJ2-6, with 7 bases lining up with TRBD1. The germline CDR1 and CDR2 sequences are SGDLS and YYNGEE. Trimming removed 1 base from V and 0 bases from J; junction bases left unmatched: 4. The CDR3 covers 17 residues. CDR3 in amino acids: CASSVRDSISGANVLTF. The CDR3 DNA sequence: TGTGCCAGCAGCGTACGGGACAGCATCTCTGGGGCCAACGTCCTGACTTTC.

CDR3 nucleotides: TGTGCCAGCAGTTTTTTGCGGGAGAAGAATGAGCAGTTCTTC. The encoded protein is CASSFLREKNEQFF. The chain joins TRBV27 to TRBJ2-1; 7 bases agree with TRBD2. The V gene's germline CDR1 is MNHEY and CDR2 SMNVEV (reference sequence). J gave up 7 bases and V 3 bases, and 6 bases lay outside the gene matches. The CDR3 is made up of 14 amino acids.

This clone was seen at least ten times. J is TRBJ2-7 and V is TRBV4-1; possibly TRBD1 for D (7 bases). The V gene lost 1 base and the J gene lost 5 bases, with 24 bases spanning the gap. The CDR3 totals 18 residues. From germline, CDR1 is MGHRA and CDR2 YSYEKL. Here the CDR3 DNA reads TGCGCCAGCAGCCAAGTAGGGACAGCCGGGACTGGAGCGAACGAGCAGTACTTC. Its protein is CASSQVGTAGTGANEQYF.

The CDR3 protein is CASSQEGLNYGYTF. The CDR3 region has the DNA TGTGCCAGCAGCCAAGAGGGACTCAACTATGGCTACACCTTC. The chain links TRBV3-1 (or the pseudogene TRBV3-2) to TRBJ1-2; perhaps TRBD1 as D (5 bases). Trimming removed 0 bases from V and 2 bases from J, with 7 bases in between. The CDR3 covers 14 residues. Germline CDR1 LGHDT, CDR2 YNNKEL (reference sequence).

A note on this clone: This CDR3 is also generated by other DNA sequences in the sample. The chain uses TRBV11-3 and TRBJ2-1; D may be TRBD2 (5 bases). This CDR3 contains 15 residues. The V end was cut by 6 bases, the J end by 0 bases, with 12 bases between. CDR1 is SGHNT, CDR2 YENEEA, per germline. The CDR3 DNA sequence: TGTGCCAGCAGTTTAAGCGGTAGCTCCTACAATGAGCAGTTCTTC. It encodes CASSLSGSSYNEQFF. Full variable domain (missing parts from reference TRBV11-3 and TRBJ2-1): EAGVVQSPRYKIIEKKQPVAFWCNPISGHNTLYWYLQNLGQGPELLIRYENEEAVDDSQLPKDRFSAERLKGVDSTLKIQPAELGDSAVYLCASSLSGSSYNEQFFGPGTRLTVL.

This chain uses TRBV28 with TRBJ1-1, with D possibly matching TRBD1 (6 bases). Trimming stripped 4 bases from V and 1 base from J, with 16 bases between. Germline V CDR1 and CDR2: MDHEN, SYDVKM. The CDR3 is 16 residues long. In nucleotides, the CDR3 is TGTGCCAGCAGTTCTGGCGGGGGGGGCGCGAACACTGAAGCTTTCTTT. This gives the protein CASSSGGGGANTEAFF.

CDR3 nucleotide sequence: TGTGCCATCAGTCAAGGACAGGGGCACACCTTC. Protein: CAISQGQGHTF. The chain is built from TRBV10-3 and TRBJ1-2; 9 bases line up with TRBD1. Trimming took 5 bases from V and 12 from J; bases not matched to a gene: 4. The CDR3 runs 11 residues. Per germline, CDR1 ENHRY and CDR2 SYGVKD.

The chain is built from TRBV29-1 and TRBJ2-7, with 8 bases identical to TRBD1. Germline V gene lookup returns CDR1 SQVTM and CDR2 ANQGSEA. V gave up 7 bases and J gave up 4 bases; unmatched junction bases: 15. The CDR3 covers 15 residues. Here the CDR3 reads CSAATGAPLLYEQYF. The CDR3 nucleotides read TGCAGCGCCGCGACAGGGGCGCCCCTTCTGTACGAGCAGTACTTC.

The CDR3 DNA reads as TGTGCCAGCAGCTTGGGCGGCGCGGTGAACACTGAAGCTTTCTTT. It encodes CASSLGGAVNTEAFF. The chain recombines TRBV5-4 with TRBJ1-1; no definite D call. This CDR3 is 15 amino acids long. From germline, CDR1 is SGHNT and CDR2 YYREEE (reference sequence). V was pared by 0 bases and J by 0 bases, with 9 bases between.